This TCR beta chain was recorded in a study of technical replicates of blood from a few donors. Trimming cost V 2 bases and J 5 bases; bases outside gene matches: 9. This CDR3 contains 16 residues. Germline CDR1 and CDR2: MGHRA and YSYEKL. Generated by immunoSEQ multiplex PCR, the TCRdb table keeps only in-frame clones and is missing some. The table records roughly 72,000 clones, over 90% of them present only once. This clone showed up just a few times. The rearrangement uses TRBV4-1 and TRBJ1-1; 9 bases line up with TRBD1. This sequence originates from a human donor in good health. The sample consisted of T cells isolated from PBMCs. The CDR3 DNA follows: TGCGCCAGCAGCCAAAAACCCGGGACAGGGACGACTGAAGCTTTCTTT. Protein product: CASSQKPGTGTTEAFF.